This T cell receptor beta chain was profiled in a study of T cells after yellow fever vaccination. As for the study in general: SMART-Seq v4 Ultra Low Input served to prepare low-cell-number fractions.

CDR1 is DFQATT and CDR2 is SNEGSKA in the germline V gene (reference sequence). There are 16 residues in the CDR3. J lost 6 bases, V lost 0 bases, and 10 bases had no gene match. This clonotype was observed at least ten times. Its antigen is undetermined. MiXCR was run by TCRdb on the 5' RACE reads, yielding one entry per CDR3 protein. Of 250,000 to 400,000 distinct CDR3 sequences in the sample, roughly 4.3% were seen once. General study findings and limits: One caveat is that FACS-sorted repertoires could contain abundant clonotypes contaminating from the bulk population. Subsequent to the booster, the majority of primary-vaccination clones reappeared (under 98% CD4, approximately 90% CD8). A secondary response was less intense yet reached its peak sooner, at day 5 versus 15.

The sequenced sample was PBMCs, obtained 15 days after the yellow fever booster vaccination. The origin of this receptor is a young man who received the YFV17D yellow fever vaccine. V usage is TRBV20-1 and J usage is TRBJ1-5, with 8 positions matching TRBD1. This CDR3 is CSARDRRTGLSQPQHF. The CDR3 DNA is TGCAGTGCTAGAGATCGACGGACAGGGCTTAGTCAGCCCCAGCATTTT.